Listed below are T cell receptor beta chains from one sample, sequenced in a study of T cells in Graves' hyperthyroidism and ophthalmopathy. Each CDR3 protein is one row after TCRdb ran MiXCR on the multiplex PCR reads. The sample lists 600,000 to 700,000 distinct CDR3 sequences; around 15% were seen once. Material: blood. These receptors were obtained from a woman aged 40-49 years with Graves' ophthalmopathy. CDR3s include the opening cysteine and the closing phenylalanine or tryptophan. Fields, in order: J gene, D gene, V gene, clone size, CDR3 DNA, CDR3 protein. D genes are given only for firm matches. Clone size is shown for a subset of rows, as once, few, many or a class of expanded clone.

TRBJ2-5 | TRBD2 | TRBV5-1 | NA | TGCGCCAGCAGCTTGGTTAGCGGGAGTTCGGGTGAGACCCAGTACTTC | CASSLVSGSSGETQYF
TRBJ2-5 | NA | TRBV20-1 | many | TGCAGTGCTAGACCAGAGGGTCAAGAGACCCAGTACTTC | CSARPEGQETQYF
TRBJ1-2 | NA | TRBV12-3/TRBV12-4 | many | TGTGCCAGCAGCCCGGTCCCCTATTTCGGCGGATATGGCTACACCTTC | CASSPVPYFGGYGYTF
TRBJ2-7 | NA | TRBV12-3/TRBV12-4 | many | TGTGCCAGCAGTAGCCAGGGAGGGGGGGAGCAGTACTTC | CASSSQGGGEQYF
TRBJ2-5 | TRBD2 | TRBV12-3/TRBV12-4 | many | TGTGCCAGCAGTACTAGCGGGGCTTTCCAAGAGACCCAGTACTTC | CASSTSGAFQETQYF
TRBJ1-2 | TRBD1 | TRBV5-1 | many | TGCGCCAGCAGCCTAAGGACAGGCAGCGATGGCTACACCTTC | CASSLRTGSDGYTF
TRBJ2-7 | TRBD1 | TRBV4-1 | NA | TGCGCCAGCAGCCAAAAGGGACAGGACTCCTACGAGCAGTACTTC | CASSQKGQDSYEQYF
TRBJ2-5 | TRBD2 | TRBV7-2 | many | TGTGCCAGCAGCACTAAGGGACTAGGAGAGACCCAGTACTTC | CASSTKGLGETQYF
TRBJ1-2 | NA | TRBV5-1 | many | TGCGCCAGCGGTACTCTTCGCGGGGCCTATGGCTACACCTTC | CASGTLRGAYGYTF
TRBJ2-2 | TRBD1 | TRBV28 | few | TGTGCCAGCAGCCGCCTGGGACAGGGGAACACCGGGGAGCTGTTTTTT | CASSRLGQGNTGELFF
TRBJ1-6 | NA | TRBV6-2/TRBV6-3 | NA | TGTGCCAGCAGTTACGCGAATCAGCAGGCCCTCCACTTT | CASSYANQQALHF
TRBJ2-7 | NA | TRBV7-3 | NA | TGTGCCAGCAGCTTAATGGCAGGATCCTTGGACGAGCAGTACTTC | CASSLMAGSLDEQYF